This T cell receptor beta chain comes out of a study of identical twins. Findings and caveats of the study: For zero-insertion analyses, partial confounding could come from invariant MAIT and iNKT cells. Instead of following the same donors, the conclusions were based on cross-sectional statistical analysis.

V lost 6 bases to trimming and J lost 10 bases; unmatched junction nucleotides: 5. The CDR3 consists of 12 residues. This clonotype was detected only once. Antigen specificity is unknown. TCRdb ran MiXCR on the 5' RACE reads and lists one entry per CDR3 protein. The sample has hundreds of thousands of distinct CDR3 sequences; 12% are singletons. These sequences were also reported in another study, on yellow fever vaccine responses in identical twins. That report notes: Among the twins, the vaccine T cell response reportedly seemed partly convergent and partly personalized.

The TCR originated in a woman younger than 35 in good health. Source material: PBMCs. The chain couples TRBV12-3 or TRBV12-4 to TRBJ1-1; 10 bases map to TRBD1. Here the CDR3 DNA reads TGTGCCAGCAGCCTGACAGGGGGCGTAGCTTTCTTT. Translated, it gives CASSLTGGVAFF.